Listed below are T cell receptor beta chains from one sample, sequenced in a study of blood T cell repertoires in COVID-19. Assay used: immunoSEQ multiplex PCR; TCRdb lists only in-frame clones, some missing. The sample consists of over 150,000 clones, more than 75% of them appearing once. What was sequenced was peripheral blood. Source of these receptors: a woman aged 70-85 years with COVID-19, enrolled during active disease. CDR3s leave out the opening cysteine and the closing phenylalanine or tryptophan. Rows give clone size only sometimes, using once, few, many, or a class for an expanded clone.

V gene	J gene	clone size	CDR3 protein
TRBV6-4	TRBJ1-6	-	ASRESGNSPLH
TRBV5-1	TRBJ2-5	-	ASSLYRDEETQY
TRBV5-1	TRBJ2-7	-	ASSLGTGGKYEQY
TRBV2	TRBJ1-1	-	ASRGGWTEAF
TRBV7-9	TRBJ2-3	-	ASSLGVAGGTDTQY
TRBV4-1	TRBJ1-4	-	ASSVSGHPATNEKLF
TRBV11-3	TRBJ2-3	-	ASSLGQEPSTDTQY
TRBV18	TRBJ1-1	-	ASSQLRGQGAGMNTEAF
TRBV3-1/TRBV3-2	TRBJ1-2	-	ASSRGMGGFYGYT
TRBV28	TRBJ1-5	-	ASRAGGSNQPQH
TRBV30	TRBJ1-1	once	AWAIDTEAF
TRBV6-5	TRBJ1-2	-	ASSYDRVGYT
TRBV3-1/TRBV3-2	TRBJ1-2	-	ASSQRVNYGYT
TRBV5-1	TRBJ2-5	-	ASSELAGGAGETQY
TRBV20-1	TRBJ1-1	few	SAAGTVEAF
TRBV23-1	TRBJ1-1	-	ASSQSVSEVEEAF
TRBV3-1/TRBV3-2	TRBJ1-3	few	ASSQGQSGNTIY